This is a list of T cell receptor beta chains from one sample in a study of shared clonotypes between healthy human individuals. Data came from immunoSEQ multiplex PCR; TCRdb stores just in-frame clones and leaves some out. The sample records 2 million to 2.5 million clones, less than 95% being singletons. Sequencing was performed on naive CD4+ T cells from PBMCs. The receptors were sampled from a man between 18 and 29 years old in good health. Some clones in this sample may be carry-over from other donors' samples. CDR3s include the opening cysteine and the closing phenylalanine or tryptophan. The D gene is left open where the match is weak. The listing skips clone size in some rows; elsewhere it reads once, few, many or a size class.

V	size	J	D	CDR3	DNA
TRBV30	once	TRBJ1-3	NA	CAWSVFRNTIYF	TGTGCCTGGAGTGTATTCAGAAACACCATATATTTT
TRBV21-1	NA	TRBJ1-2	NA	CASSKEEGAKPLFFYGCTF	NA
TRBV5-6	NA	TRBJ2-5	TRBD2	CASVSAGGRETQYF	TGTGCCAGTGTATCGGCGGGAGGGAGAGAGACCCAGTACTTC
TRBV7-9	NA	TRBJ2-7	TRBD2	CASSLGSLAGVDSVYEQYF	TGTGCCAGCAGCTTAGGCTCACTAGCGGGAGTTGATTCCGTCTACGAGCAGTACTTC
TRBV27	NA	TRBJ2-7	TRBD1	CASSSLLQGALKKQYF	TGTGCCAGCAGTTCACTATTACAGGGGGCGTTAAAAAAGCAGTACTTC
TRBV5-1	NA	TRBJ1-1	TRBD1	CASSLQGGNTEAFF	TGCGCCAGCAGCCTGCAGGGGGGGAACACTGAAGCTTTCTTT
TRBV5-8	NA	TRBJ2-7	NA	CASSLGTTPLWDEQYF	TGTGCCAGCAGCTTGGGCACGACCCCACTTTGGGACGAGCAGTACTTC
TRBV28	NA	TRBJ1-2	NA	CASQFDGNYGYTF	TGTGCCAGCCAATTCGACGGTAACTATGGCTACACCTTC
TRBV29-1	NA	TRBJ1-2	NA	CSVLLGQGTIPNYGYTF	TGCAGCGTTCTTCTGGGCCAGGGAACTATTCCTAACTATGGCTACACCTTC
TRBV5-6	NA	TRBJ2-7	TRBD2	CASSLGLAGNYEQYF	TGTGCCAGCAGCTTAGGACTAGCGGGGAACTACGAGCAGTACTTC
TRBV11-2	NA	TRBJ2-7	TRBD2	CASRRVAGGYEQYF	TGTGCCAGCAGGCGTGTAGCGGGAGGGTACGAGCAGTACTTC
TRBV7-3	NA	TRBJ1-1	NA	CASSFKAGRANTEAFF	TGTGCCAGCAGCTTTAAAGCAGGGAGGGCGAACACTGAAGCTTTCTTT
TRBV5-1	once	TRBJ2-2	NA	CASSLGGRKAGELFF	TGCGCCAGCAGCTTGGGGGGGCGAAAGGCCGGGGAGCTGTTTTTT
TRBV18	NA	TRBJ2-2	NA	CASSPQQVRTGELFF	TGTGCCAGCTCACCTCAACAGGTTCGCACCGGGGAGCTGTTTTTT
TRBV7-2	NA	TRBJ1-5	NA	CASSSPQGLSNQPQHF	TGTGCCAGCAGCTCCCCACAGGGATTAAGCAATCAGCCCCAGCATTTT
TRBV5-4	NA	TRBJ2-7	TRBD2	CASGTSGPYEQYF	TGTGCCAGCGGGACTAGCGGGCCCTACGAGCAGTACTTC
TRBV21-1	NA	TRBJ2-7	NA	CASSTLAKLTEEQYF	TGTGCCAGCAGCACTCTAGCAAAACTCACGGAAGAGCAGTACTTC
TRBV5-1	once	TRBJ2-3	NA	CASSFSGATPDTQYF	TGCGCCAGCAGCTTTAGCGGTGCCACCCCAGATACGCAGTATTTT
TRBV2	NA	TRBJ2-3	TRBD2	CASSESGLAGSADTQYF	TGTGCCAGCAGTGAATCGGGACTAGCGGGAAGTGCAGATACGCAGTATTTT
TRBV28	NA	TRBJ2-3	TRBD1	CASSSPGQGALDTQYF	TGTGCCAGCAGTTCCCCCGGACAGGGGGCGCTAGATACGCAGTATTTT
TRBV4-1	once	TRBJ2-3	TRBD2	CASSQGTSGSRADTQYF	TGCGCCAGCAGCCAAGGGACTAGCGGGAGTCGCGCAGATACGCAGTATTTT
TRBV19	NA	TRBJ1-5	TRBD1	CASSPGTGEGNQPQHF	TGTGCCAGTAGTCCAGGGACAGGGGAGGGAAATCAGCCCCAGCATTTT
TRBV5-1	once	TRBJ2-1	TRBD2	CASSLLAGENEQFF	TGCGCCAGCAGCTTGTTGGCGGGAGAGAATGAGCAGTTCTTC
TRBV18	NA	TRBJ1-3	NA	CASSPSGQRNTIYF	TGTGCCAGCTCACCTTCCGGGCAGAGAAACACCATATATTTT
TRBV2	few	TRBJ1-1	NA	CASSGAPTEAFF	TGTGCCAGCTCTGGGGCACCCACTGAAGCTTTCTTT
TRBV5-1	NA	TRBJ1-3	TRBD1	CASSRDSIISGNTIYF	TGCGCCAGCAGCCGGGACAGCATCATCTCTGGAAACACCATATATTTT
TRBV5-1	NA	TRBJ1-2	NA	CASSLEQYGYTF	TGCGCCAGCAGCTTGGAACAGTATGGCTACACCTTC
TRBV7-9	NA	TRBJ1-3	NA	CASSSRGNTIYF	TGTGCCAGCAGCTCCAGGGGAAACACCATATATTTT
TRBV11-2	NA	TRBJ2-7	NA	CASSSAIPPYEQYF	TGTGCCAGCAGCTCTGCTATCCCACCCTACGAGCAGTACTTC
TRBV14	NA	TRBJ2-1	NA	CASSFLSAVGYDEQFF	TGTGCCAGCAGCTTCCTTAGCGCAGTTGGGTACGATGAGCAGTTCTTC
TRBV7-2	NA	TRBJ2-7	TRBD2	CASSSTGTSGSKSYEQYF	TGTGCCAGCAGCTCCACCGGGACTAGCGGGAGTAAATCGTACGAGCAGTACTTC
TRBV7-9	once	TRBJ2-7	TRBD1	CASSSNPGQGGSYEQYF	TGTGCCAGCAGCTCAAACCCCGGACAGGGCGGCTCCTACGAGCAGTACTTC
TRBV28	NA	TRBJ2-1	NA	CASSRPQRVSEQFF	TGTGCCAGCAGTCGCCCACAGCGGGTCTCTGAGCAGTTCTTC
TRBV30	NA	TRBJ2-4	TRBD2	CAWSGTSAAKNIQYF	TGTGCCTGGAGTGGTACTAGCGCGGCCAAAAACATTCAGTACTTC
TRBV6-1	NA	TRBJ1-5	NA	CASNLGLNQPQHF	TGTGCCAGCAACTTGGGACTCAATCAGCCCCAGCATTTT
TRBV12-5	NA	TRBJ1-1	NA	CASGLRMGRAVTEAFF	TGTGCTAGTGGTTTGAGGATGGGCAGGGCGGTCACTGAAGCTTTCTTT
TRBV5-4	NA	TRBJ1-1	NA	CASSLMGADEAFF	TGTGCCAGCAGCCTAATGGGGGCGGATGAAGCTTTCTTT
TRBV28	NA	TRBJ1-1	NA	CASSRSGGTGEAFF	TGTGCCAGCAGTCGGAGCGGAGGGACGGGAGAAGCTTTCTTT
TRBV6-1	NA	TRBJ2-5	NA	CASRFGTQETQYF	TGTGCCAGCAGATTCGGGACTCAAGAGACCCAGTACTTC
TRBV7-2	once	TRBJ2-2	NA	CASSWPPHGELFF	TGTGCCAGCAGCTGGCCTCCCCACGGGGAGCTGTTTTTT